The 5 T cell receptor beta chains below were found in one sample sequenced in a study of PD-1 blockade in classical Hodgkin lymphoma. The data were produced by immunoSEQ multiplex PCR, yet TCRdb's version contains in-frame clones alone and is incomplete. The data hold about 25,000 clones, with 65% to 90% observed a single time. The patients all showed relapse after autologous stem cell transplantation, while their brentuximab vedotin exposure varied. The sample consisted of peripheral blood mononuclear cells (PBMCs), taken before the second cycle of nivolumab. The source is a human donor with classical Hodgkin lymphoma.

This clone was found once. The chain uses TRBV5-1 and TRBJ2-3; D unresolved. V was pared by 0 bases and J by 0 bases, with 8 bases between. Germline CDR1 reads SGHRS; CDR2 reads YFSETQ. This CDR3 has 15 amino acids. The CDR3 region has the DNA TGCGCCAGCAGCTTGGCCGCCGCAAGCACAGATACGCAGTATTTT. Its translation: CASSLAAASTDTQYF.

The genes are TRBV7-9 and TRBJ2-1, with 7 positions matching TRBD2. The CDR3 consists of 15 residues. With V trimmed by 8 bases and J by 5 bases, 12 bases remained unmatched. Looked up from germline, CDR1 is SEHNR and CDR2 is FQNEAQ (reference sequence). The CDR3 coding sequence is TGTGCCAGCTCGAGGGGAGGGACTTATAACAATGAGCAGTTCTTC. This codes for CASSRGGTYNNEQFF.

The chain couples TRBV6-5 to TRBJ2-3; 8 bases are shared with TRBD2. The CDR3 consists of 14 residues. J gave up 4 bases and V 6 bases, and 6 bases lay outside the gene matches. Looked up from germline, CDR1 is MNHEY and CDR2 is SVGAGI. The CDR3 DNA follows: TGTGCCAGCAGGTTAGCGGGGCTCTCAGATACGCAGTATTTT. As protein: CASRLAGLSDTQYF.

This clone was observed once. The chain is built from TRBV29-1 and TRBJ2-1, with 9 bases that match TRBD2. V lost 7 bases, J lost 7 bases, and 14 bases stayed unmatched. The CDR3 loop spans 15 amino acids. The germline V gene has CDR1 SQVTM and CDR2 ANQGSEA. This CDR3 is CSGSGTSKAANEQFF. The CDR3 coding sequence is TGCAGCGGATCCGGGACTAGCAAAGCCGCTAATGAGCAGTTCTTC.

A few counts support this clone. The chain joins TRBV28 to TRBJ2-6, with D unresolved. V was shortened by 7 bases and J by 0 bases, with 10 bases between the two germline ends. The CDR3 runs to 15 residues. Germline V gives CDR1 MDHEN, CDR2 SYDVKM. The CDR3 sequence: CASTHGFSGANVLTF. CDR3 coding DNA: TGTGCCAGCACCCATGGGTTCTCTGGGGCCAACGTCCTGACTTTC.